The 18 T cell receptor beta chains in this list originate from one sample, sequenced in a study of cytomegalovirus exposure and HLA in healthy donors (dated by TCRdb to about 2017). The library was obtained by the immunoSEQ multiplex PCR assay. A mixture of 60 forward primers for TCR Vbeta segments and 13 reverse primers for TCR Jbeta segments was used in the multiplex PCR. Not all clones reach the TCRdb copy of this immuneACCESS table, which keeps in-frame sequences only. Checked studies attribute under half of the gap to unresolved V genes and leave the rest unexplained. A total of over 100,000 clones appear in this sample, 76% of them only once. The ten largest clones represent around 1.8% of the sample. Sequencing was carried out using PBMCs. These receptors all stem from a female donor in good health and CMV-seropositive.

J is TRBJ2-7 and V is TRBV12-2; the D call in the table, TRBD1, was not verified against the DNA. TRBV12-2 represents a pseudogene. This CDR3 has 14 amino acids. The CDR3 spells CASRLDVRVDEQYF. The CDR3 DNA is TGTGCAAGTCGCTTAGATGTCAGGGTGGACGAGCAGTACTTC.

V gene TRBV10-2 combines with J gene TRBJ1-1, with 7 bases matching TRBD1. V dropped 8 bases and J dropped 4; count of bases not matched to a gene: 16. Per germline, CDR1 WSHSY and CDR2 SAAADI. There are 16 residues in the CDR3. CDR3 sequence: CASFPNRGKGITEAFF. CDR3 DNA sequence: TGCGCCAGCTTCCCGAACAGGGGCAAGGGGATCACTGAAGCTTTCTTT.

The chain joins TRBV30 to TRBJ1-6; D is unclear. The CDR3 length is 12 residues. Trimming left V 3 bases short and J 9 bases short, with 9 bases between. Germline CDR1 and CDR2: GTSNPN and SVGIG (reference sequence). CDR3 nucleotides: TGTGCCTGGAGCGACTTAGGTTCACCCCTCCACTTT. Translated: CAWSDLGSPLHF.

This clone was counted a few times. J is TRBJ2-5 and V is TRBV6-6; 10 positions agree with TRBD1. The V segment lost 6 bases and the J segment 0 bases; nucleotides outside the gene matches: 7. Germline V gene data show CDR1 as MNHNY and CDR2 as SVGAGI (reference sequence). This CDR3 has 16 residues. Here the CDR3 reads CASSKQTGGYQETQYF. In DNA, the CDR3 is TGTGCCAGCAGCAAACAGACAGGGGGCTACCAAGAGACCCAGTACTTC.

The chain uses TRBV5-1 and TRBJ1-2, with D maybe TRBD1 (6 bases). The CDR3 runs to 13 residues. With 4 bases removed from V and 5 bases from J, the gap between germline ends came to 12 bases. Germline V lookup: CDR1 SGHRS, CDR2 YFSETQ. CDR3 amino acids: CASSPGQRYGYTF. The CDR3 DNA sequence: TGCGCCAGCAGCCCCGGACAGCGATATGGCTACACCTTC.

The J gene is TRBJ2-5, the V gene TRBV5-1; D is ambiguous. CDR1 SGHRS and CDR2 YFSETQ come from the germline V gene. V dropped 4 bases and J dropped 3 bases, with 10 bases sitting between them. The CDR3 covers 13 residues. CDR3 sequence (DNA): TGCGCCAGCAGCCCAGACTTAAAAGAGACCCAGTACTTC. It is translated as CASSPDLKETQYF. Variable domain in full (rest from reference TRBV5-1 and TRBJ2-5): KAGVTQTPRYLIKTRGQQVTLSCSPISGHRSVSWYQQTPGQGLQFLFEYFSETQRNKGNFPGRFSGRQFSNSRSEMNVSTLELGDSALYLCASSPDLKETQYFGPGTRLLVL.

The chain has TRBV15 and TRBJ2-1, with 8 nucleotides matching TRBD1. Trimming cost V 0 bases and J 10 bases; bases outside gene matches: 11. The germline V gene encodes CDR1 LNHNV and CDR2 YYDKDF (reference sequence). There are 16 residues in the CDR3. Here the CDR3 DNA reads TGTGCCACCAGCAGAGAGTGGACAGGGCGGGGAAGCGAGCAGTTCTTC. Translated, it gives CATSREWTGRGSEQFF.

The chain has TRBV10-3 and TRBJ1-1, with 7 bases aligning to TRBD1. CDR3 size: 15 residues. Germline trimming cut 0 bases from V and 1 base from J; bases unmatched to any gene: 2. Germline CDR1 and CDR2: ENHRY and SYGVKD. The CDR3 here is CAISESRGKNTEAFF. Written as DNA, the CDR3 is TGTGCCATCAGTGAGTCCAGGGGGAAGAACACTGAAGCTTTCTTT.

This clone was seen just once. The chain links TRBV6-5 to TRBJ1-2; a possible D gene is TRBD1 (5 bases). The germline gives CDR1 MNHEY, CDR2 SVGAGI. V dropped 2 bases and J dropped 7 bases, with 14 bases sitting between them. This CDR3 is built from 14 residues. The CDR3 sequence: CASSYDRGLGGYTF. The CDR3 nucleotides are TGTGCCAGCAGTTACGATAGGGGCCTTGGTGGCTACACCTTC.

The chain joins TRBV7-9 to TRBJ2-7; 8 bases fit TRBD1. The CDR3 spans 16 residues. Germline V gives CDR1 SEHNR, CDR2 FQNEAQ (reference sequence). With V trimmed by 2 bases and J by 5 bases, 11 bases remained unmatched. CDR3 DNA sequence: TGTGCCAGCAGCTTACCCCCAACAGGGGGTACCCACGAGCAGTACTTC. Its translation is CASSLPPTGGTHEQYF.

This clone was observed a handful of times. The rearrangement uses TRBV15 and TRBJ1-5; TRBD1 might be the D (6 bases). CDR3 size: 14 residues. Trimming stripped 9 bases from V and 3 bases from J, with 15 bases between. Germline V gene data show CDR1 as LNHNV and CDR2 as YYDKDF (reference sequence). CDR3 DNA: TGTGCCACACAGAGGGGACACCTCAATCAGCCCCAGCATTTT. It yields the protein CATQRGHLNQPQHF.

CDR3 in amino acids: CASSPEGGGAGSSGANVLTF. In DNA, the CDR3 is TGTGCCAGCAGCCCGGAGGGCGGCGGGGCCGGCTCCTCTGGGGCCAACGTCCTGACTTTC. The rearrangement joins TRBV5-8 to TRBJ2-6; TRBD2 is a possible D gene (6 bases). The CDR3 sequence is 20 residues long. V dropped 4 bases and J dropped 0 bases, with 23 bases sitting between them. Germline lookup yields CDR1 SGHTS and CDR2 YDEGEE.

The rearrangement joins TRBV6-1 to TRBJ2-5; 11 bases match TRBD2. With 1 base clipped from V and 5 bases from J, the junction kept 6 bases outside the gene matches. Germline assignment: CDR1 MNHNS and CDR2 SASEGT. The CDR3 is 16 amino acids. CDR3 bases: TGTGCCAGCAGTGAAGTGCTAGCGGGAGGTCTGGAGACCCAGTACTTC. Protein product: CASSEVLAGGLETQYF.

The chain employs TRBV11-2 and TRBJ2-7; a weak D match, TRBD1 (6 bases). From germline, CDR1 is SGHAT and CDR2 FQNNGV. The CDR3 spans 14 residues. V shed 3 bases and J shed 7 bases, with 16 bases lying between them. CDR3 nucleotides: TGTGCCAGCAGCTTCCGGGCAGGGGTGGGGGAGCAGTACTTC. Translating gives CASSFRAGVGEQYF.

This clone was recorded only once. The CDR3: CASSPGQGTYTEAFF. CDR3 DNA sequence: TGTGCCAGCAGCCCAGGACAGGGAACTTACACTGAAGCTTTCTTT. The chain is built from TRBV11-2 and TRBJ1-1; the match to TRBD1 covers 8 bases. Trimming took 5 bases from V and 3 from J; bases not matched to a gene: 8. Per germline, CDR1 SGHAT and CDR2 FQNNGV. The CDR3 contains 15 residues. Together with reference TRBV11-2 and TRBJ1-1, the CDR3 gives the full variable domain: EAGVAQSPRYKIIEKRQSVAFWCNPISGHATLYWYQQILGQGPKLLIQFQNNGVVDDSQLPKDRFSAERLKGVDSTLKIQPAKLEDSAVYLCASSPGQGTYTEAFFGQGTRLTVV.

This clone has just a few counts. This sequence joins TRBV7-2 and TRBJ2-7; TRBD1 agrees at 10 bases. Looked up from germline, CDR1 is SGHTA and CDR2 is FQGNSA. CDR3 length: 15 residues. V was pared by 5 bases and J by 1 base, with 5 bases of the junction left unmatched. The CDR3 coding sequence is TGTGCCAGCAGCGAGAGGACAGGGGGATCCTACGAGCAGTACTTC. Amino acid sequence: CASSERTGGSYEQYF.

This clone was counted between two and nine times. This chain links TRBV7-9 with TRBJ2-5; TRBD2 is a possible D gene (5 bases). Between the trimmed V and J ends, which lost 3 bases and 5 bases, there was a span of 10 bases. Germline values: CDR1 SEHNR, CDR2 FQNEAQ (reference sequence). This CDR3 is built from 13 residues. The CDR3 reads CASSFRDEETQYF. The DNA for the CDR3 is TGTGCCAGCAGCTTCCGGGATGAGGAGACCCAGTACTTC. Full variable domain (remainder filled in from reference TRBV7-9 and TRBJ2-5): DTGVSQNPRHKITKRGQNVTFRCDPISEHNRLYWYRQTLGQGPEFLTYFQNEAQLEKSRLLSDRFSAERPKGSFSTLEIQRTEQGDSAMYLCASSFRDEETQYFGPGTRLLVL.

The J gene is TRBJ1-1, the V gene TRBV4-1; D might be TRBD1 (5 bases). From germline, CDR1 is MGHRA and CDR2 YSYEKL. The V and J ends lost 0 bases and 0 bases respectively, with 17 bases between them. This CDR3 contains 18 residues. CDR3 DNA sequence: TGCGCCAGCAGCCAAGATTCCGTCGGGGGGGGGATGAACACTGAAGCTTTCTTT. Its translation is CASSQDSVGGGMNTEAFF.